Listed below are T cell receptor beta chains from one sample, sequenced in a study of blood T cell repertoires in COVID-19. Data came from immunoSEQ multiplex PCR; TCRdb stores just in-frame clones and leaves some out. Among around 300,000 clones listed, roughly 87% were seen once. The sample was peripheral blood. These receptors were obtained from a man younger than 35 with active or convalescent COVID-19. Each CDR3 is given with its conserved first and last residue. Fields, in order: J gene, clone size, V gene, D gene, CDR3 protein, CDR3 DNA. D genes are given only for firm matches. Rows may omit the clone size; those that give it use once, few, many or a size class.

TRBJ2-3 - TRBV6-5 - CASKDGGKTDTQYF TGTGCCAGCAAAGACGGGGGAAAGACAGATACGCAGTATTTT
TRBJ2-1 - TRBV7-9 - CASSSRRTGDNEQFF TGTGCCAGCAGCTCACGGCGGACGGGGGATAATGAGCAGTTCTTC
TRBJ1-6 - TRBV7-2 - CASSRGAGGSPLHF TGTGCCAGCAGCCGGGGGGCAGGCGGGTCACCCCTCCACTTT
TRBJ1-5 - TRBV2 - CASSALGGTSNQPQHF TGTGCCAGCAGCGCCCTTGGGGGGACTAGCAATCAGCCCCAGCATTTT
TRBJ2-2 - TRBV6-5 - CASSSLRTGELFF TGTGCCAGCAGTTCCCTACGGACAGGGGAGCTGTTTTTT
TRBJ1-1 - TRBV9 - CASSVDPGAIMNTEAFF TGTGCCAGCAGCGTAGATCCAGGGGCGATCATGAACACTGAAGCTTTCTTT
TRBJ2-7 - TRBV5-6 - CASSEEGSPLLEQYF TGTGCCAGCAGCGAGGAAGGATCCCCGCTTTTAGAGCAGTACTTC
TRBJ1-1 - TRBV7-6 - CASSLTWLSGTEAFF TGTGCCAGCAGCTTGACGTGGCTCAGCGGCACTGAAGCTTTCTTT
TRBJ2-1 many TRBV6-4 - CASSDSGQREQFF TGTGCCAGCAGTGACTCAGGCCAGCGGGAGCAGTTCTTC
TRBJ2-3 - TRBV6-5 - CASSTPGGSTDTQYF TGTGCCAGCAGCACCCCAGGGGGGTCCACAGATACGCAGTATTTT
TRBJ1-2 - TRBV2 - CASSEVIVNYGYTF TGTGCCAGCAGTGAAGTAATAGTAAACTATGGCTACACCTTC
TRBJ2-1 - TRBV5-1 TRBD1 CASSPNRGGSNEQFF TGCGCCAGCAGCCCTAACAGGGGCGGTTCTAATGAGCAGTTCTTC
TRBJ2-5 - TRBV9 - CASSVGNRKETQYF TGTGCCAGCAGCGTAGGGAACAGAAAAGAGACCCAGTACTTC
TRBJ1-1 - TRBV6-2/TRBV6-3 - CASSDFRVGAEAFF TGTGCCAGCAGCGACTTCAGGGTTGGGGCTGAAGCTTTCTTT
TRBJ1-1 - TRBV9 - CASSPAGDLNTEAFF TGTGCCAGCAGCCCCGCAGGGGATTTGAACACTGAAGCTTTCTTT
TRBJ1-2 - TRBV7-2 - CASSFSIIDGYTF TGTGCCAGCAGCTTCAGTATTATTGATGGCTACACCTTC
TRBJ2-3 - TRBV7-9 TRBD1 CASSPETGSYPDTQYF TGTGCCAGCAGCCCTGAGACAGGGTCCTATCCAGATACGCAGTATTTT
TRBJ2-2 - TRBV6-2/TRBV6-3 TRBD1 CASSLTGETGELFF TGTGCCAGCAGTTTAACAGGGGAAACCGGGGAGCTGTTTTTT
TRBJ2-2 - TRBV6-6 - CASSYSRNTGELFF TGTGCCAGCAGTTACTCTCGGAACACCGGGGAGCTGTTTTTT
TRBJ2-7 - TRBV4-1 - CASSQEEGSSYEQYF TGCGCCAGCAGCCAAGAAGAAGGGAGCTCCTACGAGCAGTACTTC
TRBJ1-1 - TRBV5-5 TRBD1 CASSLLDDREVAEAFF TGTGCCAGCAGCTTGTTAGACGACAGGGAGGTCGCTGAAGCTTTCTTT